The 26 T cell receptor beta chains in this list originate from one sample, sequenced in a study of T-cell reconstitution after alpha-beta-depleted transplantation in children. Construction of the TCRbeta library involved unique molecular identifiers. Each CDR3 protein gets one entry after TCRdb re-called the PCR reads with MiXCR. The sample yields hundreds of thousands of distinct CDR3 sequences, over 15% seen once. This specimen was PBMCs from the stem cell graft donor, taken from the stem cell graft. These receptors were obtained from a human donor who donated a stem cell graft to a child with acute myeloid leukemia.

This clonotype was counted only a few times. V usage is TRBV7-6 and J usage is TRBJ2-1, with TRBD2 matching 8 bases. The V and J ends lost 4 bases and 7 bases, in that order; junction bases with no gene match: 18. Germline V gene data show CDR1 as SGHVS and CDR2 as FNYEAQ. CDR3 length: 18 residues. Written as DNA, the CDR3 is TGTGCCAGCAGCTCCACACCAGCACACGGGGGGGTTAAAAATGAGCAGTTCTTC. This translates into CASSSTPAHGGVKNEQFF.

The rearrangement joins TRBV5-1 to TRBJ2-7; possibly TRBD2 for D (6 bases). The CDR3 spans 15 residues. Trimming took 0 bases from V and 3 from J, leaving 13 bases between them. CDR1 SGHRS and CDR2 YFSETQ come from the germline V gene. The DNA for the CDR3 is TGCGCCAGCAGCTTGGCCGAGGAGGGCCTCTACGAGCAGTACGTC. Its protein is CASSLAEEGLYEQYV.

This clonotype was counted a few times. V usage is TRBV6-2 or TRBV6-3 and J usage is TRBJ2-7, with D possibly being TRBD2 (6 bases). V lost 6 bases to trimming and J lost 0 bases, with 15 bases between them. The germline V gene encodes CDR1 MNHEY and CDR2 SVGEGT. There are 15 residues in the CDR3. In DNA form, the CDR3 reads TGTGCCAGCAGCTCCGGGACTTTCTCCTCCTACGAGCAGTACGTC. It translates to CASSSGTFSSYEQYV.

This clonotype was found many times. V is TRBV20-1 and J is TRBJ1-5, with a tentative D call TRBD1 (6 bases). Trimming shortened V by 3 bases and J by 6 bases, and 12 bases separated the two germline ends. The CDR3 is made up of 13 amino acids. CDR1 is DFQATT, CDR2 SNEGSKA, per germline (reference sequence). CDR3 protein: CSASQGGRQPQHF. CDR3 nucleotide sequence: TGCAGTGCTAGTCAAGGGGGGCGTCAGCCCCAGCATTTT.

At least ten counts were recorded for this clonotype. The chain links TRBV20-1 to TRBJ2-3; D unclear. From germline, CDR1 is DFQATT and CDR2 SNEGSKA (reference sequence). The CDR3 is made up of 14 amino acids. V was pared by 0 bases and J by 0 bases, with 7 bases between. The CDR3, as DNA: TGCAGTGCTAGAGATAAGCGTAGCACAGATACGCAGTATTTT. Encoded protein: CSARDKRSTDTQYF.

This clonotype was counted many times. The rearrangement links TRBV20-1 to TRBJ2-7, with no clear D. Trimming shortened V by 1 base and J by 0 bases, and 7 bases separated the two germline ends. The CDR3 is made up of 13 amino acids. Germline CDR1 reads DFQATT; CDR2 reads SNEGSKA (reference sequence). The CDR3 here is CSARAESSYEQYF. CDR3 DNA sequence: TGCAGTGCTAGAGCAGAAAGCTCCTACGAGCAGTACTTC.

The V and J genes are TRBV7-8 and TRBJ1-2; D is unresolved. V was shortened by 5 bases and J by 4 bases, with 20 bases between the two germline ends. The length of the CDR3 is 16 residues. Germline CDR1 reads SGHVS; CDR2 reads FQNEAQ. The CDR3 bases are TGTGCCAGCAGCCTGAGGAGGGAGGGAGCGCCCTATGGCTACACCTTC. This codes for CASSLRREGAPYGYTF.

The rearrangement links TRBV24-1 to TRBJ2-3; no definite D call. V dropped 7 bases and J dropped 4 bases, with 5 bases sitting between them. CDR1 is KGHDR and CDR2 is SFDVKD in the germline V gene. The CDR3 runs to 11 residues. The CDR3 DNA reads TGTGCCACCAGCCACTCAGATACGCAGTATTTT. This translates into CATSHSDTQYF.

This clonotype occurred a few times. The chain combines TRBV27 with TRBJ2-5; D perhaps matches TRBD2 (6 bases). This CDR3 is 16 amino acids long. The germline V gene encodes CDR1 MNHEY and CDR2 SMNVEV (reference sequence). V lost 2 bases to trimming and J lost 0 bases, with 13 bases between them. The CDR3 sequence: CASSLGGTKYQETQYF. CDR3 bases: TGTGCCAGCAGTTTAGGGGGGACCAAGTACCAAGAGACCCAGTACTTC.

The chain combines TRBV4-1 with TRBJ2-2; possible D gene TRBD2, 5 bases. Germline lookup yields CDR1 MGHRA and CDR2 YSYEKL. CDR3 length: 16 residues. Trimming left V 5 bases short and J 0 bases short, with 13 bases between. The CDR3 nucleotides are TGCGCCAGCAGCTGGGCGGGCAAAACGAACACCGGGGAGCTGTTTTTT. Amino acids: CASSWAGKTNTGELFF.

This clonotype was observed many times. V usage is TRBV29-1 and J usage is TRBJ2-5, with a tentative D call TRBD1 (6 bases). V was shortened by 2 bases and J by 5 bases, with 18 bases between the two germline ends. The CDR3 is made up of 15 amino acids. CDR1 and CDR2 (germline): SQVTM, ANQGSEA. The CDR3 sequence: CSVELRAGEWETQYF. The CDR3 DNA sequence: TGCAGCGTTGAACTCAGGGCAGGGGAGTGGGAGACCCAGTACTTC.

CDR3 in amino acids: CASARASNTGELFF. The CDR3 DNA sequence: TGTGCCAGCGCACGGGCCTCGAACACCGGGGAGCTGTTTTTT. The rearrangement joins TRBV7-7 to TRBJ2-2, with D uncertain. The germline V gene has CDR1 SSHAT and CDR2 FNYEAQ (reference sequence). This CDR3 is 14 amino acids long. V lost 8 bases, J lost 0 bases, and 10 bases lay in between.

This clonotype was counted only a few times. V and J are TRBV27 and TRBJ2-7, with D perhaps matching TRBD1 (6 bases). Germline lookup yields CDR1 MNHEY and CDR2 SMNVEV (reference sequence). The CDR3 runs 14 residues. The ends were cut back, 0 bases at V and 3 bases at J, with 9 bases in the middle. CDR3 region: CASSLSGTHYEQYV. Here the CDR3 DNA reads TGTGCCAGCAGTTTATCCGGGACACACTACGAGCAGTACGTC.

This clonotype was counted a few times. The chain joins TRBV4-1 to TRBJ2-7; D is perhaps TRBD1 (5 bases). Germline V lookup: CDR1 MGHRA, CDR2 YSYEKL. There are 13 residues in the CDR3. V lost 6 bases to trimming and J lost 2 bases, with 11 bases between them. CDR3 in amino acids: CASSPGLAYEQYV. The DNA for the CDR3 is TGCGCCAGCAGTCCAGGGTTAGCCTACGAGCAGTACGTC.

The table lists this clonotype with a few counts. This chain uses TRBV5-1 with TRBJ2-1, with 11 positions matching TRBD2. The CDR3 covers 15 residues. Germline CDR1 reads SGHRS; CDR2 reads YFSETQ. V trimming: 0 bases; J trimming: 8 bases; junction bases outside the gene matches: 4. The CDR3 loop reads CASSLVSGGAYEQFF. The CDR3 bases are TGCGCCAGCAGCTTGGTTAGCGGGGGGGCTTATGAGCAGTTCTTC.

This clonotype occurred a few times. This chain connects TRBV9 to TRBJ2-3; the match to TRBD2 covers 10 bases. There are 18 residues in the CDR3. Germline V gene data show CDR1 as SGDLS and CDR2 as YYNGEE. V shed 0 bases and J 4 bases; nucleotides not matched to a gene: 11. CDR3 coding DNA: TGTGCCAGCAGCGTAGGACGCCAGGGGGGACTAGCGTCAGATACGCAGTATTTT. Translating it yields CASSVGRQGGLASDTQYF.

The V call is TRBV6-5, the J call TRBJ1-1, with 9 bases lining up with TRBD1. This CDR3 has 14 amino acids. Per germline, CDR1 MNHEY and CDR2 SVGAGI. V shed 5 bases, J shed 7 bases, and the junction held 8 bases outside the gene matches. CDR3 nucleotide sequence: TGTGCCAGCAGTCTTCCCGGGACAGGGAATGAAGCTTTCTTT. Amino acids: CASSLPGTGNEAFF.

The sample holds a few counts of this clonotype. The rearrangement joins TRBV7-9 to TRBJ1-2; the match to TRBD1 covers 8 bases. J lost 4 bases, V lost 5 bases, and 6 bases had no gene match. From germline, CDR1 is SEHNR and CDR2 FQNEAQ (reference sequence). This CDR3 has 14 residues. The CDR3 is CASSPGQAIYGYTF. The CDR3 DNA is TGTGCCAGCAGCCCGGGACAGGCGATCTATGGCTACACCTTC.

This clonotype was detected a few times. The V call is TRBV7-9, the J call TRBJ2-1, with D possibly matching TRBD2 (5 bases). Trimming cost V 7 bases and J 9 bases, with 10 bases left between them. CDR1 and CDR2 from the germline V gene are SEHNR and FQNEAQ (reference sequence). The CDR3 is 11 amino acids. The CDR3 DNA reads TGTGCCAGCACCCGCGAGGGTGAGCAGTTCTTC. Translating gives CASTREGEQFF.

This CDR3 is CASGGDEGKLFF. CDR3 coding DNA: TGTGCCAGCGGGGGGGACGAGGGAAAACTGTTTTTT. V is TRBV28 and J is TRBJ1-4; D might be TRBD1 (5 bases). Germline CDR1 and CDR2: MDHEN and SYDVKM. V shed 8 bases and J shed 10 bases, with 14 bases lying between them. This CDR3 is built from 12 residues.

This clonotype was picked up many times. The chain employs TRBV9 and TRBJ2-5; D remains unclear. The V end lost 2 bases, the J end lost 4 bases, and 9 bases lay between the germline ends. The CDR3 totals 13 residues. The germline gives CDR1 SGDLS, CDR2 YYNGEE. The CDR3 bases are TGTGCCAGCAGCGTTGGCGGAAGAGAGACCCAGTACTTC. It specifies CASSVGGRETQYF.

This rearrangement joins TRBV18 to TRBJ1-5; D gene uncertain. V shed 6 bases and J shed 5 bases, with 11 bases lying between them. Germline V CDR1 and CDR2: KGHSH, LQKENI. CDR3 length: 13 amino acids. DNA of the CDR3: TGTGCCAGCTCGCGGCAGGTGGATCAGCCCCAGCATTTT. This codes for CASSRQVDQPQHF. The whole variable domain, remainder taken from reference TRBV18 and TRBJ1-5, is NAGVMQNPRHLVRRRGQEARLRCSPMKGHSHVYWYRQLPEEGLKFMVYLQKENIIDESGMPKERFSAEFPKEGPSILRIQQVVRGDSAAYFCASSRQVDQPQHFGDGTRLSIL.

The table lists this clonotype with a few counts. This rearrangement joins TRBV10-3 to TRBJ1-4; D is ambiguous. The V and J ends lost 3 bases and 5 bases respectively, with 10 bases between them. CDR3 length: 14 residues. The V gene's germline CDR1 is ENHRY and CDR2 SYGVKD. The CDR3 region is CAISEEDGNEKLFF. The CDR3 DNA follows: TGTGCCATCAGTGAAGAGGACGGCAATGAAAAACTGTTTTTT.

Only a few counts were recorded for this clonotype. V is TRBV6-5 and J is TRBJ1-2; D not resolved. Germline V gene sequence: CDR1 MNHEY, CDR2 SVGAGI. This CDR3 has 11 amino acids. V gave up 10 bases and J gave up 4 bases, with 10 bases separating them. The CDR3 protein is CATEGSYGYTF. CDR3 nucleotides: TGTGCCACGGAGGGATCCTATGGCTACACCTTC.

This clonotype was found many times. This sequence joins TRBV20-1 and TRBJ1-2; D may be TRBD1 (5 bases). Germline CDR1 is DFQATT and CDR2 is SNEGSKA (reference sequence). Trimming took off 3 bases at V and 6 bases at J, with 14 bases between the two ends. This CDR3 is built from 13 residues. In DNA, the CDR3 is TGCAGTGCTAGCTCCGGGAGGGGAGATGGCTACACCTTC. Encoded protein: CSASSGRGDGYTF.

CDR3 nucleotide sequence: TGTGCCAGCAGCTTAGATCCGGGGGGAGGTTACACCTTC. As protein: CASSLDPGGGYTF. This chain links TRBV11-2 with TRBJ1-2; D may be TRBD1 (5 bases). V lost 0 bases to trimming and J lost 11 bases, with 13 bases between them. The germline CDR1 and CDR2 sequences are SGHAT and FQNNGV. The CDR3 runs 13 residues.